Listed below are T cell receptor beta chains from one sample, sequenced in a study of blood T cell repertoires in COVID-19. TCRdb keeps only in-frame clones here, not all; method: immunoSEQ multiplex PCR. The sample has some 340,000 clones, 90% to 95% seen once. Sequenced: PBMCs or T cells enriched from blood (not recorded which). The receptors were gathered from a woman younger than 45 who had been exposed to COVID-19. Each CDR3 is given with its conserved first and last residue.

TRBV6-2/TRBV6-3	TRBJ2-2	CASSETSSGTGELFF
TRBV6-6	TRBJ1-3	CASSPARQFSSGNTIYF
TRBV5-1	TRBJ1-6	CASRMDSSYNSPLHF
TRBV3-1/TRBV3-2	TRBJ1-6	CASSQANVGQGYNSPLHF
TRBV2	TRBJ1-4	CASRYTQGVNEKLFF
TRBV7-2	TRBJ2-3	CASSSGVSTDTQYF
TRBV27	TRBJ1-2	CASSLSRTSYGYTF
TRBV5-1	TRBJ1-4	CASSRTSGPNEKLFF
TRBV10-3	TRBJ1-1	CAITPGGTEAFF
TRBV9	TRBJ1-5	CASSVDGQGDQPQHF
TRBV24-1	TRBJ2-1	CATSDTADEQFF
TRBV9	TRBJ2-7	CASSVGGRGYEQYF
TRBV9	TRBJ2-2	CASSVGQGLTGELFF
TRBV27	TRBJ1-2	CASSYTGGDLIYGYTF
TRBV29-1	TRBJ1-4	CSAGTGNIATNEKLFF
TRBV11-2	TRBJ2-7	CASSRTDLYEQYF
TRBV7-8	TRBJ1-5	CASSPRGQQPQHF
TRBV19	TRBJ1-6	CASKAISSYNSPLHF
TRBV7-9	TRBJ1-4	CASSIDPLNEKLFF
TRBV6-5	TRBJ1-2	CASSYGGPANYGYTF
TRBV2	TRBJ1-2	CASAGPTAYGYTF
TRBV19	TRBJ1-2	CARDRTGGSRNYGYTF
TRBV5-5	TRBJ2-7	CASSLYSGNLKAEQYF
TRBV15	TRBJ2-7	CATSTDRGYEQYF
TRBV11-1	TRBJ2-1	CASSLGAGGYNEQFF
TRBV30	TRBJ1-5	CAWSGGTGSQPQHF
TRBV11-2	TRBJ1-6	CASSLGQNPAFYNSPLHF
TRBV11-2	TRBJ2-7	CASRTAGGQEQYF
TRBV3-1/TRBV3-2	TRBJ1-2	CASSQPGGQAQTF
TRBV5-1	TRBJ1-1	CASSLALGLRDLTFF
TRBV10-3	TRBJ2-2	CVAGGMEMGGELFF
TRBV4-2	TRBJ2-5	CASSQGRGGRETQYF
TRBV4-2	TRBJ2-4	CASSQEQGTLAKNIQYF
TRBV6-5	TRBJ2-5	CASKLSRSQETQYF
TRBV19	TRBJ2-7	CASSTPGQYF
TRBV20-1	TRBJ1-2	CSAREYGYTF
TRBV19	TRBJ1-2	CASSIVTQWNYGYTF
TRBV5-1	TRBJ2-7	CARQGTGGVGAAEQYF
TRBV6-5	TRBJ2-5	CASSYGGEETQYF
TRBV28	TRBJ2-3	CASSLTGTGTDTQYF